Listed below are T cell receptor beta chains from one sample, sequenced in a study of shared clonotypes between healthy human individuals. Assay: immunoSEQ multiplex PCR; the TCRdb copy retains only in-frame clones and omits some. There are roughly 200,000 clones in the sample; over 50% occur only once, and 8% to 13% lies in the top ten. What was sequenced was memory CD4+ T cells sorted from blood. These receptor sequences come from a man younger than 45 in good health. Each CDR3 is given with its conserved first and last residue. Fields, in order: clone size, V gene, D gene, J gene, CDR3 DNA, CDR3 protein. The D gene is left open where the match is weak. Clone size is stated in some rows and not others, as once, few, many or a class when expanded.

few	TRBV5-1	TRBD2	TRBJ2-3	TGCGCCAGCAGCCTAGCGGGCCCCACAGATACGCAGTATTTT	CASSLAGPTDTQYF
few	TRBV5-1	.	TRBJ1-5	TGCGCCAGCAGCTTGTACATCGGCCAGCCCCAGCATTTT	CASSLYIGQPQHF
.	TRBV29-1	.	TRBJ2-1	TGCAGCGCCACCCCTACAGGGTTGAATGAGCAGTTCTTC	CSATPTGLNEQFF
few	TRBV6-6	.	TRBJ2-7	TGTGCCAGCAGCCTGGGCGGCGGGTACGAGCAGTACTTC	CASSLGGGYEQYF
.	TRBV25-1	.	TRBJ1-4	TGTGCCAGCAGTGACCAGAGAACTAATGAAAAACTGTTTTTT	CASSDQRTNEKLFF
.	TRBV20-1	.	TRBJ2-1	TGCAGTGCTCAGCACGGAAAAGAGCAGTTCTTC	CSAQHGKEQFF
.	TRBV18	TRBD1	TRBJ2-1	TGTGCCAGCTCACTATGGACAGGGGCCTACAATGAGCAGTTCTTC	CASSLWTGAYNEQFF
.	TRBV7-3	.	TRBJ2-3	TGTGCCAGCAGCTTATCGGGAGGCACAGATACGCAGTATTTT	CASSLSGGTDTQYF
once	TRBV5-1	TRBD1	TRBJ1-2	TGCGCCAGCAGCCAGACCGGGACAGGGGGTGGCTACACCTTC	CASSQTGTGGGYTF
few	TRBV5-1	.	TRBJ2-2	TGCGCCAGCAGTCCCGACGGGGCGAACACCGGGGAGCTGTTTTTT	CASSPDGANTGELFF
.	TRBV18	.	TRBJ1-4	TGTGCCAGCTCACCTGATAGACAAGTTGAAAAACTGTTTTTT	CASSPDRQVEKLFF
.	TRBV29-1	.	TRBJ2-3	TGCAGCGTTGGGAAGGGTCTGGGCACAGATACGCAGTATTTT	CSVGKGLGTDTQYF
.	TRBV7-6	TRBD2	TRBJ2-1	TGTGCCAGCAGCCAGGGCGGAGGTGCGGGAGTAGGCTACAATGAGCAGTTCTTC	CASSQGGGAGVGYNEQFF
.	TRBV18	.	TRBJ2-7	TGTGCCAGCTCACCAGTAGGGAGACTCTACGAGCAGTACTTC	CASSPVGRLYEQYF
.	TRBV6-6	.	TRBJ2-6	TGTGCCAGCAGAAAGGGGGCTGGGGCCAACGTCCTGACTTTC	CASRKGAGANVLTF
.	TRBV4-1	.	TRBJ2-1	TGCGCCAGCAGCCAAGGACTACTTGGTAATGAGCAGTTCTTC	CASSQGLLGNEQFF
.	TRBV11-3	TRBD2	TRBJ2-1	TGTGCCAGCAGCTTAGGAGCGGGATACAATGAGCAGTTCTTC	CASSLGAGYNEQFF
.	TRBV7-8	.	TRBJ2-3	TGTGCCAGCAGCTTAGGTCGTTTTGCGGGCACAGATACGCAGTATTTT	CASSLGRFAGTDTQYF
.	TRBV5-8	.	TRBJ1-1	TGTGCCAGCAGCGCGCGAGGGGAGAACACTGAAGCTTTCTTT	CASSARGENTEAFF
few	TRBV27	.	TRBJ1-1	TGTGCCAGCAGGCACCAGCCGAACACTGAAGCTTTCTTT	CASRHQPNTEAFF
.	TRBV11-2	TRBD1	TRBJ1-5	TGTGCCAGCAGCTTAACAGGGGGAGATCAGCCCCAGCATTTT	CASSLTGGDQPQHF
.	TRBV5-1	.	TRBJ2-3	TGCGCCAGCAGCTTGTTCCTAGGGGCAGATACGCAGTATTTT	CASSLFLGADTQYF
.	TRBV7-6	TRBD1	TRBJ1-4	TGTGCCAGCAGCTCTCAGACAGGGGGAAGTGAAAAACTGTTTTTT	CASSSQTGGSEKLFF
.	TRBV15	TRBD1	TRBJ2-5	TGTGCCACCAGCAGACTGGGGACAGGGAAAGAGACCCAGTACTTC	CATSRLGTGKETQYF
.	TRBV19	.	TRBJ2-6	TGTGCCAGTAGTAAAGGGACGGTGACCGCTGGGGCCAACGTCCTGACTTTC	CASSKGTVTAGANVLTF
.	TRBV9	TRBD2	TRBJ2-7	TGTGCCAGCAGCGTAGTGGCGGGAGCCTACGAGCAGTACTTC	CASSVVAGAYEQYF
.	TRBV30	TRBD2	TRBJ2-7	TGTGCCTGGACGGGGGGGGACTACCCCTACGAGCAGTACTTC	CAWTGGDYPYEQYF
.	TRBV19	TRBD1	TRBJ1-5	TGTGCCAGTAGTAAGGGACAGGGACTCAATCAGCCCCAGCATTTT	CASSKGQGLNQPQHF
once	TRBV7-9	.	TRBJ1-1	TGTGCCAGCAGCGGCCCGGGGAGTCCCGGGGCTTTCTTT	CASSGPGSPGAFF
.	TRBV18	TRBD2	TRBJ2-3	TGTGCCAGCTCACCTCCGGGGGGGGCCACAGATACGCAGTATTTT	CASSPPGGATDTQYF
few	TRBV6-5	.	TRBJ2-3	TGTGCCAGCAGGGGCGGCAACACAGATACGCAGTATTTT	CASRGGNTDTQYF
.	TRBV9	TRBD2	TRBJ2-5	TGTGCCAGCAGCGTAGGGAATAGCGGGGGCAAAGAGACCCAGTACTTC	CASSVGNSGGKETQYF
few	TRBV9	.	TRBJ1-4	TGTGCCAGCAGCGCCGCCATGGATGAAAAACTGTTTTTT	CASSAAMDEKLFF
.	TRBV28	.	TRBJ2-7	TGTGCCAGCGCCGGGCAGGAACAGCACTTC	CASAGQEQHF
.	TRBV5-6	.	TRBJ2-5	TGTGCCAGCACCTTCTCGGGAGTAGAGACCCAGTACTTC	CASTFSGVETQYF
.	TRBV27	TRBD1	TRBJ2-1	TGTGCCAGCAGTTCGGACAGGCCCCGAGCGGAGGCGTTCTTC	CASSSDRPRAEAFF
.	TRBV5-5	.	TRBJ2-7	TGTGCCAGCAGCTTAGGGACTCTGAGCTCCTACGAGCAGTACTTC	CASSLGTLSSYEQYF
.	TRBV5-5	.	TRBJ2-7	TGTGCCAGCAGCTTGGGGGAGACACGGACCTACGAGCAGTACTTC	CASSLGETRTYEQYF
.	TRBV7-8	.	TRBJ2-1	TGTGCCAGCAGCTTAGAGGTTCGCGTGATCTCCTACAATGAGCAGTTCTTC	CASSLEVRVISYNEQFF
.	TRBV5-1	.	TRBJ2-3	TGCGCCAGCAGCTTTACGGCCAGGGTTAGTACAGATACGCAGTATTTT	CASSFTARVSTDTQYF
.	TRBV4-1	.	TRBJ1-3	TGCGCCAGCAGCAACTTCGTTGGAAACACCATATATTTT	CASSNFVGNTIYF
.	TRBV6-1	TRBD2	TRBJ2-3	TGTGCCAGCAGTGTTGGGCGGGGGATAACAGATACGCAGTATTTT	CASSVGRGITDTQYF
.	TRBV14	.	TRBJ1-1	TGTGCCAGCAGCCAAGATTTCGGGCTACAGAACACTGAAGCTTTCTTT	CASSQDFGLQNTEAFF
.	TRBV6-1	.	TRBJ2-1	TGTGCCAGCAGTGGCTTGTCCGGAGGAATCTCCTACAATGAGCAGTTCTTC	CASSGLSGGISYNEQFF
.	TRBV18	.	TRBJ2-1	TGTGCCAGCTCACCATCCCTAGGGAGCACCTACAATGAGCAGTTCTTC	CASSPSLGSTYNEQFF
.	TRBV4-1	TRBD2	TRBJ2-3	TGCGCCAGCAGCCAAGATTGGACAGCGGGAGTACCAGATACGCAGTATTTT	CASSQDWTAGVPDTQYF
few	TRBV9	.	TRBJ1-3	TGTGCCAGCAGCCCCTCCGCGGTGGCTGGAAACACCATATATTTT	CASSPSAVAGNTIYF
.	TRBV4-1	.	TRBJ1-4	TGCGCCAGCAGCCAAGGGCAGGGGCCTAATGAAAAACTGTTTTTT	CASSQGQGPNEKLFF
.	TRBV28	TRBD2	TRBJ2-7	TGTGCCAGCAGTCAAACCGGGACTAGCGGGAGGGCCTACGAGCAGTACTTC	CASSQTGTSGRAYEQYF
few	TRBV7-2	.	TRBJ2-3	TGTGCCAGCAGCTCTGTTCGTCGGGCCACAGATACGCAGTATTTT	CASSSVRRATDTQYF
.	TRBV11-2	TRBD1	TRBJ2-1	TGTGCCAGCAGCTCAGGGACAGGGGGCCCCTACAATGAGCAGTTCTTC	CASSSGTGGPYNEQFF
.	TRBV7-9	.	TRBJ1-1	TGTGCCAGCAGCTTAGGGGATCAGGGATGGAGCACTGAAGCTTTCTTT	CASSLGDQGWSTEAFF
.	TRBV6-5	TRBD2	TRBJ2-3	TGTGCCAGCACCGATAGCGGGGGCACAGATACGCAGTATTTT	CASTDSGGTDTQYF
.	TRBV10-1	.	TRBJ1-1	TGCGCCAGCAGTGTTGCGGGCGAGAACACTGAAGCTTTCTTT	CASSVAGENTEAFF
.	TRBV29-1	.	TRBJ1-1	TGCAGCGTTGCTGTTAGCCTGAACACTGAAGCTTTCTTT	CSVAVSLNTEAFF
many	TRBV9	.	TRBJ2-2	TGTGCCAGCAGCGTAGGGCTAGCCGGGGAGCTGTTTTTT	CASSVGLAGELFF
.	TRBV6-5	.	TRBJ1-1	TGTGCCAGCATGGGGAACACTGAAGCTTTCTTT	CASMGNTEAFF
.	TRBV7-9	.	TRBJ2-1	TGTGCCAGCAGCTCAGGATTAACTGGGAGCTCCTACAATGAGCAGTTCTTC	CASSSGLTGSSYNEQFF
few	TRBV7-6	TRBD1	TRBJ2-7	TGTGCCAGCAGCTTAGCGGGACAGCTCTACGAGCAGTACTTC	CASSLAGQLYEQYF
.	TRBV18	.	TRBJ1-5	TGTGCCAGCTCACCTTCCGCCGACGGGCCCCAGCATTTT	CASSPSADGPQHF